This TCR beta chain was observed in a study of PD-1 blockade in classical Hodgkin lymphoma. The table came from immunoSEQ multiplex PCR; TCRdb's copy has only in-frame clones and leaves some out. This table has more than 25,000 clones, 60% to 80% appearing once. The CDR3 consists of 17 residues. V shed 5 bases and J shed 5 bases, with 24 bases lying between them. In germline, CDR1 is SGHAT, CDR2 FQNNGV. Study-wide findings and caveats: Exclusion covered patients beginning nivolumab under 1 year post-ASCT. Baseline diversity in complete responders resembled that of newly diagnosed patients. No one has yet defined what causes the repertoire differences, which may be disease activity or prior therapy.

In every patient, relapse followed autologous stem cell transplantation, while exposure to brentuximab vedotin differed. This clone was detected only a few times. Its antigen is unidentified. The source of this sequence is a human donor with classical Hodgkin lymphoma. This sample comprised peripheral blood mononuclear cells (PBMCs), obtained before the second cycle of nivolumab. This chain uses TRBV11-2 with TRBJ1-2; D gene unclear. CDR3 nucleotide sequence: TGTGCCAGCAGCCTAAACGGAAACGTAGCGGGTCGGTATGGCTACACCTTC. Translated, it gives CASSLNGNVAGRYGYTF.